A single sample gave rise to the 9 T cell receptor beta chains below, sequenced in a study of shared clonotypes between healthy human individuals. This table comes from immunoSEQ multiplex PCR, and its TCRdb copy is limited to in-frame clones, with some not included. There are about 2.4 million clones in the sample; 90% to 95% occur only once, and 0.14% lies in the top ten. The sequenced sample was naive CD4+ T cells sorted from blood. Noted subset: CD45RA+ positively selected. These receptors all stem from a man aged 18 to 29 in good health.

This chain uses TRBV6-5 with TRBJ2-2, with a weak D call TRBD1 (5 bases). Looked up from germline, CDR1 is MNHEY and CDR2 is SVGAGI. This CDR3 contains 15 residues. Deletions cut 2 bases from V and 5 bases from J, with 12 bases between. The chain's CDR3 is CASSYGAGKTGELFF. CDR3 bases: TGTGCCAGCAGTTACGGGGCAGGGAAGACCGGGGAGCTGTTTTTT.

This clone appeared a single time. This chain uses TRBV2 with TRBJ2-3; D remains ambiguous. Germline V lookup: CDR1 SNHLY, CDR2 FYNNEI. V lost 6 bases to trimming and J lost 6 bases, with 7 bases between them. CDR3 length: 11 amino acids. CDR3 in amino acids: CASRLGDTQYF. CDR3 DNA: TGTGCCAGCAGACTGGGTGATACGCAGTATTTT.

The chain employs TRBV5-1 and TRBJ2-7, with 10 positions matching TRBD1. The CDR3 is 17 amino acids. V dropped 5 bases and J dropped 2; count of bases not matched to a gene: 13. CDR1 and CDR2 (germline): SGHRS, YFSETQ. Here the CDR3 reads CASSPGQGHTRAYEQYF. The DNA for the CDR3 is TGCGCCAGCAGTCCGGGACAGGGGCACACTCGGGCCTACGAGCAGTACTTC.

The chain links TRBV5-6 to TRBJ1-6, with D perhaps matching TRBD1 (5 bases). The CDR3 covers 14 residues. V was pared by 2 bases and J by 7 bases, with 10 bases between. Germline CDR1 and CDR2: SGHDT and YYEEEE. CDR3 amino acids: CASSFMTANSPLHF. The CDR3, as DNA: TGTGCCAGCAGCTTTATGACAGCAAATTCACCCCTCCACTTT.

The count of this clone is one. The chain is built from TRBV10-1 and TRBJ2-5; 8 bases align to TRBD2. The germline gives CDR1 WNHNN, CDR2 SYGVQD (reference sequence). The ends lost 0 bases at V and 4 bases at J; junction bases unmatched: 4. The CDR3 extends over 15 amino acids. The CDR3 coding sequence is TGCGCCAGCAGTGAGTCAGGGACTAGTGGAGAGACCCAGTACTTC. Its protein product is CASSESGTSGETQYF.

The rearrangement links TRBV5-6 to TRBJ1-2; possibly TRBD1 for D (6 bases). V lost 1 base and J lost 7, with 17 bases in between. The germline CDR1 and CDR2 sequences are SGHDT and YYEEEE. CDR3 size: 15 residues. The DNA of the CDR3 is TGTGCCAGCAGCTTGCGCGGGGGGCGCCTTGGTGGCTACACCTTC. It encodes CASSLRGGRLGGYTF.

The V gene is TRBV19, the J gene TRBJ1-6; D is unresolved. The CDR3 totals 15 residues. Trimming stripped 5 bases from V and 6 bases from J, with 14 bases between. Germline values: CDR1 LNHDA, CDR2 SQIVND (reference sequence). CDR3 nucleotides: TGTGCCAGTAGTCCCTCAGAAGGGAGTAATTCACCCCTCCACTTT. It translates to CASSPSEGSNSPLHF.

The gene calls are TRBV30 and TRBJ1-6; 7 bases fit TRBD1. CDR1 and CDR2 (germline): GTSNPN, SVGIG (reference sequence). The junction had 7 bases not matched to a gene; V was cut back by 2 bases and J by 6 bases. The CDR3 totals 15 residues. The CDR3 spells CAWSREDRFNSPLHF. The CDR3 DNA reads as TGTGCCTGGAGTCGTGAGGACAGGTTTAATTCACCCCTCCACTTT.

The chain is built from TRBV6-6 and TRBJ2-7, with 9 bases lining up with TRBD1. Germline values: CDR1 MNHNY, CDR2 SVGAGI (reference sequence). The CDR3 runs to 15 residues. Trimming removed 6 bases from V and 4 bases from J; junction bases left unmatched: 10. The CDR3 is CASRQRTGEGYEQYF. The CDR3 DNA reads TGTGCCAGCAGACAACGGACAGGGGAAGGTTACGAGCAGTACTTC.